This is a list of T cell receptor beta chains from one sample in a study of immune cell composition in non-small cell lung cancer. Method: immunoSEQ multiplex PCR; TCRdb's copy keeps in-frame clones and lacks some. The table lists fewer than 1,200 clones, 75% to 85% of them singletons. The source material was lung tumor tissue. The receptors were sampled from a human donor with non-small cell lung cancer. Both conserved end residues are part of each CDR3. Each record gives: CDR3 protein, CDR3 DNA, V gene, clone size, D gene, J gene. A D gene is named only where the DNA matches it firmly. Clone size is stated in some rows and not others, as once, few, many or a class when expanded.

CDR3: CASSIAGLAGVTYSYNEQFF; DNA: TGTGCCAGTAGTATAGCGGGACTAGCGGGGGTAACCTACTCCTACAATGAGCAGTTCTTC; V: TRBV19; size: few; D: TRBD2; J: TRBJ2-1
CDR3: CASSQGLPTGAPTNEKLFF; DNA: TGTGCCAGCAGCCAAGGGTTGCCGACAGGTGCGCCAACTAATGAAAAACTGTTTTTT; V: TRBV4-2; size: few; D: NA; J: TRBJ1-4
CDR3: CASSPYSGTDYYGYTF; DNA: TGTGCCAGCAGCCCATACTCCGGGACAGATTACTATGGCTACACCTTC; V: TRBV27; size: few; D: TRBD1; J: TRBJ1-2
CDR3: CASTRNGLQETQYF; DNA: TGTGCCAGCACCCGAAATGGGCTCCAAGAGACCCAGTACTTC; V: TRBV6-1; size: once; D: NA; J: TRBJ2-5
CDR3: CASSLAGGGSRQNEQFF; DNA: TGCGCCAGCAGCTTGGCCGGCGGGGGATCACGTCAAAATGAGCAGTTCTTC; V: TRBV5-1; size: NA; D: TRBD2; J: TRBJ2-1
CDR3: CASSTWTGTYNEQFF; DNA: TGTGCCAGTAGTACATGGACAGGGACTTACAATGAGCAGTTCTTC; V: TRBV19; size: NA; D: TRBD1; J: TRBJ2-1
CDR3: CASSPRTSGVTGELFF; DNA: TGTGCCAGCAGCCCCCGGACTAGCGGGGTCACCGGGGAGCTGTTTTTT; V: TRBV7-2; size: NA; D: TRBD2; J: TRBJ2-2
CDR3: CAISRSEGSGELFF; DNA: TGTGCCATTTCCCGGAGCGAGGGCTCCGGGGAGCTGTTTTTT; V: TRBV6-6; size: NA; D: NA; J: TRBJ2-2
CDR3: CASSLVSSKYEQYF; DNA: TGTGCCAGCAGCTTAGTCTCTAGCAAATACGAGCAGTACTTC; V: TRBV7-2; size: NA; D: NA; J: TRBJ2-7
CDR3: CASRYREEGYEQYF; DNA: TGTGCCAGCAGGTACAGGGAAGAAGGCTACGAGCAGTACTTC; V: TRBV6-1; size: NA; D: NA; J: TRBJ2-7
CDR3: CASSFRVAQSNQPQHF; DNA: TGTGCCAGCAGCTTCAGGGTCGCCCAGAGCAATCAGCCCCAGCATTTT; V: TRBV5-5; size: NA; D: NA; J: TRBJ1-5
CDR3: CASSQIGGDGELFF; DNA: TGCGCCAGCAGCCAAATAGGAGGGGACGGGGAGCTGTTTTTT; V: TRBV4-1; size: few; D: NA; J: TRBJ2-2
CDR3: CASSYATGQKAFF; DNA: TGTGCCAGCAGTTACGCCACCGGACAGAAAGCTTTCTTT; V: TRBV6-5; size: NA; D: NA; J: TRBJ1-1
CDR3: CASSEAQGANEKLFF; DNA: TGTGCCAGCAGTGAAGCGCAGGGGGCTAATGAAAAACTGTTTTTT; V: TRBV6-1; size: NA; D: TRBD1; J: TRBJ1-4
CDR3: CASTAEYRGVYEQYF; DNA: TGTGCCAGTACCGCTGAGTATCGGGGGGTCTACGAGCAGTACTTC; V: TRBV19; size: NA; D: TRBD2; J: TRBJ2-7
CDR3: CASSLSSGGPYEQYF; DNA: TGTGCCAGCAGCTTAAGCTCAGGGGGCCCCTACGAGCAGTACTTC; V: TRBV7-3; size: few; D: TRBD1; J: TRBJ2-7
CDR3: CAIGSSGGHTGELFF; DNA: TGTGCCATCGGCTCTAGCGGGGGGCACACCGGGGAGCTGTTTTTT; V: TRBV10-3; size: NA; D: TRBD2; J: TRBJ2-2
CDR3: CASSPPERGTYEQYF; DNA: TGTGCCAGCAGTCCTCCCGAGCGGGGGACCTACGAGCAGTACTTC; V: TRBV28; size: large; D: TRBD2; J: TRBJ2-7
CDR3: CASIISSDGGGEQYF; DNA: TGTGCCAGCATCATAAGTTCCGACGGCGGTGGCGAGCAGTACTTC; V: TRBV7-2; size: NA; D: NA; J: TRBJ2-7
CDR3: CASADRGTDTQYF; DNA: TGCGCCAGCGCCGACAGGGGCACAGATACGCAGTATTTT; V: TRBV4-1; size: few; D: TRBD1; J: TRBJ2-3
CDR3: CASSLVPLGAGSYEQYF; DNA: TGTGCCAGCAGCTTAGTCCCGCTAGGGGCGGGAAGCTACGAGCAGTACTTC; V: TRBV11-2; size: NA; D: NA; J: TRBJ2-7
CDR3: CAWSVRDRDTGELFF; DNA: TGTGCCTGGAGTGTACGGGACAGGGACACCGGGGAGCTGTTTTTT; V: TRBV30; size: NA; D: TRBD1; J: TRBJ2-2
CDR3: CASSFQAGVTYEQYF; DNA: TGTGCCAGCAGCTTCCAGGCAGGGGTAACCTACGAGCAGTACTTC; V: TRBV7-2; size: NA; D: NA; J: TRBJ2-7
CDR3: CASSFRTVNTGELFF; DNA: TGTGCCAGCAGCTTTAGGACAGTTAACACCGGGGAGCTGTTTTTT; V: TRBV5-5; size: NA; D: NA; J: TRBJ2-2
CDR3: CASSEGGPPDNEQFF; DNA: TGTGCCAGCAGTGAAGGGGGGCCCCCGGACAATGAGCAGTTCTTC; V: TRBV6-1; size: NA; D: NA; J: TRBJ2-1
CDR3: CASSLAEVGAHEQFF; DNA: TGTGCCAGCAGCTTAGCGGAGGTGGGGGCTCATGAGCAGTTCTTC; V: TRBV7-2; size: NA; D: NA; J: TRBJ2-1
CDR3: CASSLDRIDTNTEAFF; DNA: TGTGCCAGCTCACTGGACAGGATTGACACGAACACTGAAGCTTTCTTT; V: TRBV18; size: NA; D: TRBD1; J: TRBJ1-1
CDR3: CASSLTSGGLFGQFF; DNA: TGTGCCAGCAGCCTGACTAGCGGGGGCCTTTTTGGGCAGTTCTTC; V: TRBV6-5; size: NA; D: TRBD2; J: TRBJ2-1
CDR3: CASSFSTEAFF; DNA: TGTGCCAGCAGCTTTAGCACTGAAGCTTTCTTT; V: TRBV4-2; size: NA; D: NA; J: TRBJ1-1
CDR3: CASSQVLSSYNSPLHF; DNA: TGCGCCAGCAGCCAAGTCCTAAGCTCCTATAATTCACCCCTCCACTTT; V: TRBV4-3; size: NA; D: NA; J: TRBJ1-6
CDR3: CATSPLGGGDTEAFF; DNA: TGTGCCACCAGCCCACTCGGAGGTGGCGACACTGAAGCTTTCTTT; V: TRBV15; size: once; D: NA; J: TRBJ1-1
CDR3: CASSPGGSNQPQHF; DNA: TGCGCCAGCAGCCCTGGAGGTAGCAATCAGCCCCAGCATTTT; V: TRBV5-1; size: NA; D: NA; J: TRBJ1-5
CDR3: CASSPPGEVQYF; DNA: TGTGCCAGCAGTCCTCCGGGGGAGGTGCAGTATTTT; V: TRBV28; size: NA; D: NA; J: TRBJ2-3
CDR3: CASRDSNYGYTF; DNA: TGTGCCAGCAGAGACAGCAACTATGGCTACACCTTC; V: TRBV7-9; size: few; D: NA; J: TRBJ1-2
CDR3: CASSSTSGIYNEQFF; DNA: TGTGCCAGCAGCTCGACTAGCGGGATATACAATGAGCAGTTCTTC; V: TRBV7-6; size: NA; D: TRBD2; J: TRBJ2-1
CDR3: CASSYGLAEQFF; DNA: TGTGCCAGCAGCTACGGACTAGCGGAGCAGTTCTTC; V: TRBV7-2; size: NA; D: TRBD2; J: TRBJ2-1
CDR3: CARSGGDRAFKFLNTEAFF; DNA: TGTGCCAGATCCGGTGGGGACAGGGCCTTCAAATTTTTGAACACTGAAGCTTTCTTT; V: TRBV19; size: NA; D: TRBD1; J: TRBJ1-1
CDR3: CASSLANYNEQFF; DNA: TGTGCCAGCAGCTTGGCAAATTACAATGAGCAGTTCTTC; V: TRBV5-5; size: NA; D: NA; J: TRBJ2-1
CDR3: CASSQPSGWDNQPQHF; DNA: TGTGCCAGCAGCCAGCCCTCGGGATGGGACAATCAGCCCCAGCATTTT; V: TRBV4-2; size: NA; D: NA; J: TRBJ1-5
CDR3: CASRGAGGGAVLKTQYF; DNA: TGTGCCAGCAGAGGGGCCGGCGGGGGGGCCGTTTTGAAGACCCAGTACTTC; V: TRBV11-2; size: few; D: TRBD2; J: TRBJ2-5
CDR3: CSVGDSGGSYEQYF; DNA: TGCAGCGTTGGGGACAGTGGGGGCTCCTACGAGCAGTACTTC; V: TRBV29-1; size: NA; D: TRBD1; J: TRBJ2-7
CDR3: CASSLGWTSGNTIYF; DNA: TGTGCCAGCAGCTTGGGGTGGACTTCTGGAAACACCATATATTTT; V: TRBV5-6; size: NA; D: NA; J: TRBJ1-3
CDR3: CASSLLGQNTGELFF; DNA: TGTGCCAGCAGTTTATTGGGGCAGAACACCGGGGAGCTGTTTTTT; V: TRBV27; size: NA; D: NA; J: TRBJ2-2
CDR3: CASSNPGQNPYEQYF; DNA: TGTGCCAGCAGCAACCCGGGACAGAACCCCTACGAGCAGTACTTC; V: TRBV7-9; size: NA; D: TRBD1; J: TRBJ2-7
CDR3: CASSTDVRSNQPQHF; DNA: TGTGCCAGCAGCACTGATGTCAGGAGCAATCAGCCCCAGCATTTT; V: TRBV4-2; size: few; D: NA; J: TRBJ1-5
CDR3: CASSLTSAPYEQYF; DNA: TGTGCCAGCAGCTTAACTTCAGCGCCCTACGAGCAGTACTTC; V: TRBV7-9; size: NA; D: NA; J: TRBJ2-7
CDR3: CASSYWQLNTEAFF; DNA: TGTGCCAGCAGTTACTGGCAGTTGAACACTGAAGCTTTCTTT; V: TRBV6-5; size: few; D: NA; J: TRBJ1-1
CDR3: CASSHRVGTGGADTQYF; DNA: TGTGCCAGCAGCCATCGGGTGGGTACAGGGGGCGCAGATACGCAGTATTTT; V: TRBV7-9; size: once; D: TRBD1; J: TRBJ2-3
CDR3: CSVTTGSTDTQYF; DNA: TGCAGCGTCACGACGGGGTCCACAGATACGCAGTATTTT; V: TRBV29-1; size: NA; D: NA; J: TRBJ2-3
CDR3: CASSIQGTRDEQYF; DNA: TGTGCCAGCAGCATACAGGGTACCCGTGACGAGCAGTACTTC; V: TRBV28; size: large; D: NA; J: TRBJ2-7
CDR3: CASSQARGSPLHF; DNA: TGCGCCAGCAGCCAAGCCAGGGGCTCACCCCTCCACTTT; V: TRBV4-3; size: NA; D: NA; J: TRBJ1-6
CDR3: CASSMDKNEQYF; DNA: TGTGCCAGTAGTATGGACAAGAACGAGCAGTACTTC; V: TRBV19; size: large; D: NA; J: TRBJ2-7
CDR3: CAWSKTPGHYNTEAFF; DNA: TGTGCCTGGAGTAAAACTCCGGGACACTATAACACTGAAGCTTTCTTT; V: TRBV30; size: few; D: NA; J: TRBJ1-1